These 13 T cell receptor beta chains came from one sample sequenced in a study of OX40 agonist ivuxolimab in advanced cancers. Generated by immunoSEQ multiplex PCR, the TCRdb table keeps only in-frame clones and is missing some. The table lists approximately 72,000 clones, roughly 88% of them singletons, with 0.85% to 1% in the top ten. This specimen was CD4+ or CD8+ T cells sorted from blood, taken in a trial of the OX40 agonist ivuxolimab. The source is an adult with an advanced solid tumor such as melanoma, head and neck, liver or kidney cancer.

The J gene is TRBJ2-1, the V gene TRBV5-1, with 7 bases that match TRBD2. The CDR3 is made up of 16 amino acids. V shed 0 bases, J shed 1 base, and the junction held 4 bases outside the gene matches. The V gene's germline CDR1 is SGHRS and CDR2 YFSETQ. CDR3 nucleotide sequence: TGCGCCAGCAGCTTGGGCGGGGGAAGTTCCTACAATGAGCAGTTCTTC. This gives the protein CASSLGGGSSYNEQFF.

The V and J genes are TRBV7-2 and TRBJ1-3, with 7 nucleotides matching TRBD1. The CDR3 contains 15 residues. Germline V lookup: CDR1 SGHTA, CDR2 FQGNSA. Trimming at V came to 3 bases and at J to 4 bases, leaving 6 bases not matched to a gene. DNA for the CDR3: TGTGCCAGCAGCTTCGGACAGGCTAAAGGAAACACCATATATTTT. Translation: CASSFGQAKGNTIYF.

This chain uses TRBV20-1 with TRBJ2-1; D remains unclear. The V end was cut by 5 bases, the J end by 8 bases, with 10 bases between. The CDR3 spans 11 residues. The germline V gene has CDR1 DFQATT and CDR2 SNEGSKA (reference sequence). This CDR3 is CSAPQGHEQFF. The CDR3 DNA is TGCAGTGCTCCCCAAGGACATGAGCAGTTCTTC.

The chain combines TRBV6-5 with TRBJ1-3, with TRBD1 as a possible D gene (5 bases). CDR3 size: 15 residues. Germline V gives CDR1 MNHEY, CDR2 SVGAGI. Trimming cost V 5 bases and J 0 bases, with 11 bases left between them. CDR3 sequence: CASSLGTFSGNTIYF. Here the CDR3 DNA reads TGTGCCAGCAGTCTCGGGACGTTCTCTGGAAACACCATATATTTT.

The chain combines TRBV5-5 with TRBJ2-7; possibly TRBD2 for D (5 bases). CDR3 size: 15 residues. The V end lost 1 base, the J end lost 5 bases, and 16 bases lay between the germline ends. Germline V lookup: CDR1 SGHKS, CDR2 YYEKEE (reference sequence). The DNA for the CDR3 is TGTGCCAGCAGCTTGTCTCGGCTAGCTCCCCACGAGCAGTACTTC. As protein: CASSLSRLAPHEQYF.

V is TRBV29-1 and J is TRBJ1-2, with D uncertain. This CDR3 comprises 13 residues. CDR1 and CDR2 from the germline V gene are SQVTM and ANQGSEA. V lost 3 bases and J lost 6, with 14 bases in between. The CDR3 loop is CSVDEAVRDGYTF. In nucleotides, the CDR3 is TGCAGCGTTGATGAGGCAGTTAGGGATGGCTACACCTTC.

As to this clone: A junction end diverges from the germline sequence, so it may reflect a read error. This CDR3 reads CASRSTETAIF. The CDR3, as DNA: TGTGCCAGCAGATCTACAGAGACAGCTATCTTT. The chain links TRBV28 to TRBJ1-1, with a weak D call TRBD1 (5 bases). Looked up from germline, CDR1 is MDHEN and CDR2 is SYDVKM. CDR3 length: 11 residues. The whole variable domain, remainder taken from reference TRBV28 and TRBJ1-1, is DVKVTQSSRYLVKRTGEKVFLECVQDMDHENMFWYRQDPGLGLRLIYFSYDVKMKEKGDIPEGYSVSREKKERFSLILESASTNQTSMYLCASRSTETAIFGQGTRLTVV.

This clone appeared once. Written as DNA, the CDR3 is TGTGCCAGCAGCTTGGCTAGCGGGAACAGGAGGGAGCAGTTCTTC. This gives the protein CASSLASGNRREQFF. The rearrangement links TRBV5-4 to TRBJ2-1, with 9 bases fitting TRBD2. J lost 10 bases, V lost 0 bases, and 8 bases had no gene match. Germline V CDR1 and CDR2: SGHNT, YYREEE (reference sequence). The CDR3 contains 15 residues. Drawing the rest from reference TRBV5-4 and TRBJ2-1, the complete variable domain is ETGVTQSPTHLIKTRGQQVTLRCSSQSGHNTVSWYQQALGQGPQFIFQYYREEENGRGNFPPRFSGLQFPNYSSELNVNALELDDSALYLCASSLASGNRREQFFGPGTRLTVL.

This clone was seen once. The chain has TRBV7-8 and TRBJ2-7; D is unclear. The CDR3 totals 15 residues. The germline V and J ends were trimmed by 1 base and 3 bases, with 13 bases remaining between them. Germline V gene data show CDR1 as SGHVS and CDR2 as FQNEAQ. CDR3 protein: CASSLDGRTNYEQYF. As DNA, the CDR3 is TGTGCCAGCAGCTTAGACGGACGGACCAACTACGAGCAGTACTTC.

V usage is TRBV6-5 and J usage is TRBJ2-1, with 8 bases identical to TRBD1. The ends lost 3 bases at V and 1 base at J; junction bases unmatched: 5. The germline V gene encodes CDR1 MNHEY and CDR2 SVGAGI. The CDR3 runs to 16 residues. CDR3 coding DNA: TGTGCCAGCAGTTATGGGACAGGCCCGTCCTACAATGAGCAGTTCTTC. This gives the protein CASSYGTGPSYNEQFF.

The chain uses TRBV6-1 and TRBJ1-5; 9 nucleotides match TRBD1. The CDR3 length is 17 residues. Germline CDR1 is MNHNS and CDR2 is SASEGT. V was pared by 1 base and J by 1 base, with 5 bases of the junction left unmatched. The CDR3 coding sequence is TGTGCCAGCAGTGAAGGAGTGGGACAGGGCAGCAATCAGCCCCAGCATTTT. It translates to CASSEGVGQGSNQPQHF.

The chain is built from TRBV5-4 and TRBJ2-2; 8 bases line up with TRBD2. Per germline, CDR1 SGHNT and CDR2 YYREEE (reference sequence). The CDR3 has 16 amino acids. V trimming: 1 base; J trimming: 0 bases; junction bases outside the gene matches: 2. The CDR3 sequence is CASSLPGLANTGELFF. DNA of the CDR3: TGTGCCAGCAGCTTGCCGGGACTAGCGAACACCGGGGAGCTGTTTTTT.

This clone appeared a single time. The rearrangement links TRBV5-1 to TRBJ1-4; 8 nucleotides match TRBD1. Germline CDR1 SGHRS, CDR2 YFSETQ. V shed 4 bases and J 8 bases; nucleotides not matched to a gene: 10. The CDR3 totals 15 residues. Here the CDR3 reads CASSKIQGGSEKLFF. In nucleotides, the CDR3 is TGCGCCAGCAGCAAAATACAGGGGGGTAGCGAAAAACTGTTTTTT.